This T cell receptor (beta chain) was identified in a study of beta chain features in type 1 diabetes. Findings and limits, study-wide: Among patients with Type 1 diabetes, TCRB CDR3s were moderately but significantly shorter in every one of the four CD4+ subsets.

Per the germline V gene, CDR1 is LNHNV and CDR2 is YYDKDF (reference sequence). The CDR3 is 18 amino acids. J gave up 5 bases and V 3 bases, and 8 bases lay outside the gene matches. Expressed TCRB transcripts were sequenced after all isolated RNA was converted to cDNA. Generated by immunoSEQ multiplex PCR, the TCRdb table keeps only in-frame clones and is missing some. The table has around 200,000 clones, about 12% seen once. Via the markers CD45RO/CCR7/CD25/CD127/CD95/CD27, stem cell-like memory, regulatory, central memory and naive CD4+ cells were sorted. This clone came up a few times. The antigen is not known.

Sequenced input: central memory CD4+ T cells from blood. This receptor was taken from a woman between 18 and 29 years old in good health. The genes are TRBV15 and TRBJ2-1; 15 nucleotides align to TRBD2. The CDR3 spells CATSRGGTSGRSNNEQFF. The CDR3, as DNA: TGTGCCACCAGCAGGGGGGGGACTAGCGGGAGGTCGAACAATGAGCAGTTCTTC.